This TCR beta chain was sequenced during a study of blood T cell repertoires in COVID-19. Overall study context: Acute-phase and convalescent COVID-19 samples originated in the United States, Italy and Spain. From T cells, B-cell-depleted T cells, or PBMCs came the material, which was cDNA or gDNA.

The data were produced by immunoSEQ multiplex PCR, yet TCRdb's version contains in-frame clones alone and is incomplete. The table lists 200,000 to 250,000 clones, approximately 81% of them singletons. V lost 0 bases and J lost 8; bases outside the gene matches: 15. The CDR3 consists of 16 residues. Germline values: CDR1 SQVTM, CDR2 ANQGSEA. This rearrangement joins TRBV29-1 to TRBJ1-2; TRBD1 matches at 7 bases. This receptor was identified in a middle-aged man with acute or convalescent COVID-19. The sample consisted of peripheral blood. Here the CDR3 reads CSVEEGQSLLGGGYTF. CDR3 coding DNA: TGCAGCGTTGAAGAGGGACAGTCCCTTCTGGGGGGAGGCTACACCTTC.